One and the same sample provided the 20 T cell receptor beta chains below, sequenced in a study of shared clonotypes between healthy human individuals. TCRdb's copy holds only in-frame clones and misses some; the assay was immunoSEQ multiplex PCR. Among about 2.4 million clones listed, roughly 93% were seen once. The sequencing input was naive CD4+ T cells from PBMCs. Subset of the sample: CD45RA+ positively selected. Receptors were obtained from a man aged 18 to 29 in good health. Some clones in this sample may be carry-over from other donors' samples.

Here the CDR3 reads CASVEGTNTEAFF. The CDR3 DNA reads as TGTGCCAGCGTGGAGGGAACGAACACTGAAGCTTTCTTT. This chain links TRBV28 with TRBJ1-1; D gene uncertain. This CDR3 has 13 amino acids. Trimming shortened V by 8 bases and J by 1 base, and 11 bases separated the two germline ends. Per the germline V gene, CDR1 is MDHEN and CDR2 is SYDVKM. The full variable domain, rest sourced from reference TRBV28 and TRBJ1-1, is DVKVTQSSRYLVKRTGEKVFLECVQDMDHENMFWYRQDPGLGLRLIYFSYDVKMKEKGDIPEGYSVSREKKERFSLILESASTNQTSMYLCASVEGTNTEAFFGQGTRLTVV.

The CDR3 protein is CASRHRPLRDTGELFF. The CDR3 DNA reads TGTGCCAGCAGACACCGTCCACTTCGAGACACCGGGGAGCTGTTTTTT. The chain is built from TRBV11-2 and TRBJ2-2, with D uncertain. This CDR3 spans 16 amino acids. The germline V gene encodes CDR1 SGHAT and CDR2 FQNNGV. The ends were cut back, 6 bases at V and 3 bases at J, with 17 bases in the middle.

The chain employs TRBV4-1 and TRBJ2-7; no reliable D call. The germline gives CDR1 MGHRA, CDR2 YSYEKL. This CDR3 comprises 12 residues. Trimming took 1 base from V and 5 from J, leaving 6 bases between them. The CDR3 region has the DNA TGCGCCAGCAGCCAAGTTGATGACGAGCAGTACTTC. Protein: CASSQVDDEQYF.

Turning to this clone: The same CDR3 can be traced to other DNA sequences in this sample. The genes are TRBV28 and TRBJ2-3; the D is unclear. V shed 3 bases and J shed 6 bases, with 4 bases lying between them. In germline, CDR1 is MDHEN, CDR2 SYDVKM. This CDR3 has 11 amino acids. The CDR3 DNA reads as TGTGCCAGCAGTTTGTTTGATACGCAGTATTTT. This translates into CASSLFDTQYF. The full variable domain, completed using reference TRBV28 and TRBJ2-3, is DVKVTQSSRYLVKRTGEKVFLECVQDMDHENMFWYRQDPGLGLRLIYFSYDVKMKEKGDIPEGYSVSREKKERFSLILESASTNQTSMYLCASSLFDTQYFGPGTRLTVL.

The J gene is TRBJ1-3, the V gene TRBV7-9; maybe TRBD1 (5 bases). The V and J ends lost 5 bases and 0 bases respectively, with 23 bases between them. This CDR3 has 19 amino acids. CDR1 is SEHNR and CDR2 is FQNEAQ in the germline V gene (reference sequence). The CDR3 region is CASSPTPRDGASSGNTIYF. DNA of the CDR3: TGTGCCAGCAGCCCAACGCCAAGGGACGGCGCGAGCTCTGGAAACACCATATATTTT.

In this sample, this clone turned up once. This sequence joins TRBV6-6 and TRBJ1-4, with a possible D match to TRBD1 (6 bases). The CDR3 length is 15 residues. Germline V gene sequence: CDR1 MNHNY, CDR2 SVGAGI (reference sequence). V lost 0 bases and J lost 8, with 13 bases in between. The DNA for the CDR3 is TGTGCCAGCAGTTACTCTCAGGGGTTGCAAGAAAAACTGTTTTTT. Its translation is CASSYSQGLQEKLFF.

This chain connects TRBV13 to TRBJ2-7; weak D call: TRBD2 (6 bases). The V end lost 5 bases, the J end lost 1 base, and 21 bases lay between the germline ends. Looked up from germline, CDR1 is PRHDT and CDR2 is FYEKMQ (reference sequence). The CDR3 totals 17 residues. The CDR3 DNA is TGTGCCAGCAGCCTCCAACCCCGTCTCGGGGGTTCCTACGAGCAGTACTTC. It is translated as CASSLQPRLGGSYEQYF.

This clone was observed once. V usage is TRBV28 and J usage is TRBJ1-2, with D maybe TRBD1 (5 bases). Trimming cost V 8 bases and J 0 bases, with 16 bases left between them. The germline V gene encodes CDR1 MDHEN and CDR2 SYDVKM. CDR3 length equals 15 residues. In DNA form, the CDR3 reads TGTGCCAGCGATAACAGGACCATGACTAACTATGGCTACACCTTC. Protein product: CASDNRTMTNYGYTF.

The chain is built from TRBV19 and TRBJ2-5; 7 bases fit TRBD1. With 3 bases clipped from V and 3 bases from J, the junction kept 4 bases outside the gene matches. CDR3 length: 14 residues. Germline V gene lookup returns CDR1 LNHDA and CDR2 SQIVND (reference sequence). CDR3 loop: CASSIGQVKETQYF. CDR3 DNA: TGTGCCAGTAGTATTGGACAGGTAAAAGAGACCCAGTACTTC.

Only a few counts were recorded for this clone. The sample holds other DNA sequences that translate to the same CDR3. The chain recombines TRBV6-5 with TRBJ1-5; 8 bases are a match to TRBD1. The CDR3 totals 14 residues. After removal of 6 bases from V and 2 bases from J, the junction contained 3 bases not matched to a gene. Germline V gene lookup returns CDR1 MNHEY and CDR2 SVGAGI. CDR3 nucleotide sequence: TGTGCCAGCAGCTTGACAGGGGGCAATCAGCCCCAGCATTTT. Translating gives CASSLTGGNQPQHF.

This clone was recorded only once. The chain joins TRBV28 to TRBJ2-7; 11 nucleotides line up with TRBD2. The CDR3 sequence is 15 residues long. V shed 3 bases and J 3 bases; nucleotides not matched to a gene: 4. Germline CDR1 MDHEN, CDR2 SYDVKM. The CDR3 sequence is CASSFGLAGGYEQYF. The CDR3 DNA sequence: TGTGCCAGCAGTTTTGGGCTAGCGGGAGGCTACGAGCAGTACTTC.

The CDR3 coding sequence is TGCGCCACCTCGAGCGGGAGCGGCTACGAGCAGTACTTC. Translated: CATSSGSGYEQYF. The chain carries TRBV10-1 and TRBJ2-7, with 8 bases fitting TRBD2. Germline trimming cut 10 bases from V and 3 bases from J; bases unmatched to any gene: 8. The CDR3 loop spans 13 amino acids. CDR1 is WNHNN, CDR2 SYGVQD, per germline (reference sequence).

This clone appeared once. The chain links TRBV7-2 to TRBJ2-7, with D maybe TRBD2 (6 bases). The germline V gene has CDR1 SGHTA and CDR2 FQGNSA. The length of the CDR3 is 14 residues. The V gene lost 1 base and the J gene lost 2 bases, with 9 bases spanning the gap. The DNA for the CDR3 is TGTGCCAGCAGCTTAGGCCGACTAGCCTACGAGCAGTACTTC. It is translated as CASSLGRLAYEQYF.

The chain combines TRBV5-1 with TRBJ2-1; D might be TRBD1 (5 bases). V was cut by 0 bases and J by 6 bases, with 13 bases left in between. The length of the CDR3 is 15 residues. Per the germline V gene, CDR1 is SGHRS and CDR2 is YFSETQ. The CDR3 region is CASSLDPSRGNEQFF. The CDR3 DNA follows: TGCGCCAGCAGCTTGGACCCTAGTAGGGGCAATGAGCAGTTCTTC.

This rearrangement joins TRBV5-1 to TRBJ2-7; a possible D gene is TRBD1 (6 bases). CDR3 size: 15 residues. Germline values: CDR1 SGHRS, CDR2 YFSETQ. The V end lost 0 bases, the J end lost 2 bases, and 12 bases lay between the germline ends. The CDR3 is CASSLGQGPTYEQYF. The CDR3 DNA follows: TGCGCCAGCAGCTTGGGGCAGGGGCCGACCTACGAGCAGTACTTC.

V is TRBV2 and J is TRBJ1-6; perhaps TRBD1 as D (5 bases). Germline values: CDR1 SNHLY, CDR2 FYNNEI. V was clipped by 1 base and J by 7 bases, with 11 bases between them. The length of the CDR3 is 15 residues. CDR3 protein: CASSEEAGKNSPLHF. The DNA for the CDR3 is TGTGCCAGCAGTGAAGAGGCAGGGAAGAATTCACCCCTCCACTTT.

The rearrangement links TRBV5-1 to TRBJ2-5; the match to TRBD1 covers 9 bases. CDR1 SGHRS and CDR2 YFSETQ come from the germline V gene. The CDR3 has 15 amino acids. The V segment lost 2 bases and the J segment 2 bases; nucleotides outside the gene matches: 4. The CDR3 region has the DNA TGCGCCAGCAGCTTACAGGGGGCAGTGCAAGAGACCCAGTACTTC. Protein: CASSLQGAVQETQYF.

The chain uses TRBV5-1 and TRBJ2-1, with TRBD1 matching over 8 bases. Germline values: CDR1 SGHRS, CDR2 YFSETQ. V dropped 0 bases and J dropped 2; count of bases not matched to a gene: 1. The CDR3 loop spans 15 amino acids. The CDR3 is CASSLADRAYNEQFF. The CDR3 DNA sequence: TGCGCCAGCAGCTTGGCGGACAGGGCCTACAATGAGCAGTTCTTC.

The J gene is TRBJ2-3, the V gene TRBV7-2, with 8 bases identical to TRBD2. The V gene's germline CDR1 is SGHTA and CDR2 FQGNSA. The CDR3 has 14 residues. V lost 3 bases and J lost 6; bases outside the gene matches: 5. For the CDR3, the DNA is TGTGCCAGCAGCTTCCAGCGGGAGTCGGATACGCAGTATTTT. Amino acids: CASSFQRESDTQYF.

This clone was picked up a small number of times. Other nucleotide sequences from this sample produce the same CDR3. The chain employs TRBV5-1 and TRBJ1-1; D uncertain. The CDR3 runs to 14 residues. Germline CDR1 SGHRS, CDR2 YFSETQ. The V and J ends lost 0 bases and 5 bases respectively, with 11 bases between them. CDR3 coding DNA: TGCGCCAGCAGCTTGGTAGGGTCGGGGACTGAAGCTTTCTTT. As protein: CASSLVGSGTEAFF.